This TCR beta chain was identified in a study of radiotherapy plus CTLA-4 blockade in lung cancer. CTLA-4 blockade with ipilimumab, together with focal radiation, was given to patients with chemo-refractory metastatic non-small-cell lung cancer. The data were produced by immunoSEQ multiplex PCR, yet TCRdb's version contains in-frame clones alone and is incomplete. The sample holds around 40,000 clones, approximately 68% seen once. Study outcomes and limitations: Early clone dynamics of blood T cells, plus interferon-beta, reportedly predicted response best. Blood saw expansion of tumor-derived TCR clones after radiotherapy plus ipilimumab.

Concerning this clone: Its antigen is currently unknown.

The clonotype was recovered from a human donor with non-small cell lung cancer who had stable disease on radiotherapy plus ipilimumab. Specimen: peripheral blood, collected from a patient treated with radiotherapy plus ipilimumab.

The chain's CDR3 is CASSRPVGRATEAFF. The DNA for the CDR3 is TGCGCCAGCAGCCGTCCGGTAGGGAGGGCCACTGAAGCTTTCTTT. The J gene is TRBJ1-1, the V gene TRBV4-1; D is ambiguous. V gave up 4 bases and J gave up 4 bases, with 16 bases separating them. The CDR3 is made up of 15 amino acids. CDR1 is MGHRA and CDR2 is YSYEKL in the germline V gene.